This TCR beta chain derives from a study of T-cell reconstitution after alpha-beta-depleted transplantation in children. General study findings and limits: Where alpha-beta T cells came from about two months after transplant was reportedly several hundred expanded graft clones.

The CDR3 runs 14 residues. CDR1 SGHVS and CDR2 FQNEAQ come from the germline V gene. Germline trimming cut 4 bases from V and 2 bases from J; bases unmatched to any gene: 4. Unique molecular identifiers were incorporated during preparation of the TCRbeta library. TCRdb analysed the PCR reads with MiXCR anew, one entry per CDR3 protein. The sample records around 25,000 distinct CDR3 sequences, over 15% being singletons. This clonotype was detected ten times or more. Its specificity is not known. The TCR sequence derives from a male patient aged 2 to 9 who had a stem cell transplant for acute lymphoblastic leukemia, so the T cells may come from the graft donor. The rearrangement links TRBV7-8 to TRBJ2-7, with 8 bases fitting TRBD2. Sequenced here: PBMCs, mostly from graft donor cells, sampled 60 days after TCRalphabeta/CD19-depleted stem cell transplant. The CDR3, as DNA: TGTGCCAGCAGCTCCTCGGGACTAGCCTACGAGCAGTACTTC. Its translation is CASSSSGLAYEQYF. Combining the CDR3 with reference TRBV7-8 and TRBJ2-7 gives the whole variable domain GAGVSQSPRYKVAKRGQDVALRCDPISGHVSLFWYQQALGQGPEFLTYFQNEAQLDKSGLPSDRFFAERPEGSVSTLKIQRTQQEDSAVYLCASSSSGLAYEQYFGPGTRLTVT.